A selection of T cell receptor beta chains follows, all from one sample in a study of brain T cells in children with intractable seizures. The method was immunoSEQ multiplex PCR; TCRdb's version includes in-frame clones alone and lacks a portion of them. This sample carries around 80,000 clones, about 90% of them seen once, and the ten largest clones take around 24%. Here the sequenced sample was peripheral blood, taken at surgery. These receptor sequences come from a girl aged 2 to 9 with Rasmussen encephalitis and intractable seizures. Both conserved end residues are part of each CDR3. A D gene is named only where the DNA matches it firmly. The listing skips clone size in some rows; elsewhere it reads once, few, many or a size class.

j_gene,abundance,v_gene,d_gene,CDR3nt,CDR3aa
TRBJ1-2,NA,TRBV23-1,NA,TGCGCCAGCCCCCGGCTGGGGGTGCCTGGCTACACCTTC,CASPRLGVPGYTF
TRBJ2-7,once,TRBV7-6,NA,TGTGCCAGCAGCTCACCTACAGGGAGTGAGCAGTACTTC,CASSSPTGSEQYF
TRBJ1-4,NA,TRBV27,NA,TGTGCCAGCAGTTTATCGTGGGGGGGTATTAATGAAAAACTGTTTTTT,CASSLSWGGINEKLFF
TRBJ2-2,NA,TRBV21-1,NA,TGTGCCAGCAGCAGGGCCCTCGGGGTTGGCGGGGAGCTGTTTTTT,CASSRALGVGGELFF
TRBJ2-7,NA,TRBV5-4,NA,TGTGCCAGCAGCTTAGTAAGGCAACAGACTCCCTACGAGCAGTACTTC,CASSLVRQQTPYEQYF
TRBJ2-1,NA,TRBV6-5,NA,TGTGCCAGCAGCACAGACCGAAAGCTTCAGTTCTTC,CASSTDRKLQFF
TRBJ1-6,NA,TRBV7-3,TRBD1,TGTGCCAGCAGCTCCGGGACAGAGAATTCACCCCTCCACTTT,CASSSGTENSPLHF
TRBJ2-3,NA,TRBV19,TRBD2,TGTGCCAGTAGGACAGCGGGGAGCACAGATACGCAGTATTTT,CASRTAGSTDTQYF
TRBJ1-6,NA,TRBV2,NA,TGTGCCAGCAGTGGGGGGGATTCACCCCTCCACTTT,CASSGGDSPLHF
TRBJ1-1,NA,TRBV7-9,NA,TGTGCCAGCAGCTTAGTTTTGGGTAACACTGAAGCTTTCTTT,CASSLVLGNTEAFF
TRBJ1-4,once,TRBV7-9,NA,TGTGCCAGCAGCTTAGGGAGGGCAGACGAAAAACTGTTTTTT,CASSLGRADEKLFF
TRBJ2-7,NA,TRBV20-1,NA,TGCAGTGCTACGGCGGTCAACGAGCAGTACTTC,CSATAVNEQYF
TRBJ2-5,NA,TRBV2,NA,TGTGCCAGCAGTGCGGGCAGGGTGGAGACCCAGTACTTC,CASSAGRVETQYF
TRBJ2-1,NA,TRBV9,TRBD2,TGTGCCAGCAGCGTAGCGTCTAGCGGCTATGAGCAGTTCTTC,CASSVASSGYEQFF
TRBJ2-1,NA,TRBV6-5,NA,TGTGCCAGCAGTACCCGAAACATGCCCTTGGAGTTCTTC,CASSTRNMPLEFF
TRBJ2-2,NA,TRBV9,NA,TGTGCCAGCAGCGTTAGTCCGTTCGCGAACACCGGGGAGCTGTTTTTT,CASSVSPFANTGELFF
TRBJ1-2,NA,TRBV19,NA,TGTGCCAGTGCCCGAAGTGGGGTTAACTATGGCTACACCTTC,CASARSGVNYGYTF
TRBJ2-7,NA,TRBV30,TRBD2,TGTGCCTACTTCAGCGGGAGCTACGAGCAGTACTTC,CAYFSGSYEQYF
TRBJ1-1,NA,TRBV3-1/TRBV3-2,NA,TGTGCCAGCAGCCAAGTTTATGGCAGCATGAACACTGAAGCTTTCTTT,CASSQVYGSMNTEAFF
TRBJ2-7,NA,TRBV12-3/TRBV12-4,NA,TGTGCCAGCAGTTGGACAAACTCCTACGAGCAGTACTTC,CASSWTNSYEQYF
TRBJ2-7,NA,TRBV5-6,NA,TGTGCCAGCAGCTTGGCCCAGACAAGACAGCCGTCCTACGAGCAGTACTTC,CASSLAQTRQPSYEQYF
TRBJ1-5,NA,TRBV18,TRBD1,TGTGCCAGCTCGTCAGGGACAGGGGTCCCGCCTTGGCCCCAGCATTTT,CASSSGTGVPPWPQHF
TRBJ2-7,NA,TRBV7-2,TRBD1,TGTGCCAGCAGCTTATCGGACACCAGGGGGATTTACGAGCAGTACTTC,CASSLSDTRGIYEQYF
TRBJ2-5,NA,TRBV7-9,TRBD1,TGTGCCAGCAGCTCTCACTTACAGGGGGCGAGAGGGACCCAGTACTTC,CASSSHLQGARGTQYF
TRBJ1-4,NA,TRBV6-5,NA,TGTGCCAGCAGTTACTCTACTCGGGAAAAACTGTTTTTT,CASSYSTREKLFF
TRBJ1-4,NA,TRBV2,NA,TGTGCCAGCAGGGGGAATGGAGCTAATGAAAAACTGTTTTTT,CASRGNGANEKLFF